The 32 T cell receptor beta chains below come from one sample, sequenced in a study of regulatory T cells in long-lasting Graves disease (dated by TCRdb to about 2021). Libraries were constructed by multiplex PCR. Sequencing took place on an Illumina HiSeq 4000. CDR3 regions were amplified by Arm-PCR with iRepertoire HTBI primers to construct TCR beta libraries. TCRdb reran the public reads through fastp at Q25 and MiXCR, keeping productive beta chains. CDR3 protein duplicates are merged, each entry listing the most common genes and DNA. This sample holds 700,000 or so distinct CDR3 sequences; approximately 29% were observed only once. The biggest ten clones account for about two fifths of the sample. The sample's time point, from its label and the paper: persistent/refractory GD, antithyroid drugs over 5 years with positive TRAb. For both TCR sequencing and RNA sequencing, RNA was extracted from PBMCs using TRIzol.

The sample here was peripheral blood mononuclear cells (PBMCs), taken when the disease was refractory, from a patient treated with antithyroid drugs. Receptor source: a female donor with Graves disease.

The J gene is TRBJ2-7, the V gene TRBV18; no firm D call. The ends were cut back, 1 base at V and 0 bases at J, with 10 bases in the middle. CDR1 is KGHSH, CDR2 LQKENI, per germline. The CDR3 contains 15 residues. CDR3 sequence (DNA): TGTGCCAGCTCACCACGGGTCGGCACCTCCTACGAGCAGTACTTC. The encoded protein is CASSPRVGTSYEQYF.

This clonotype has a count of ten or more. The chain joins TRBV12-3 or TRBV12-4 to TRBJ1-1; 7 bases line up with TRBD1. CDR3 length: 15 residues. V was pared by 1 base and J by 5 bases, with 7 bases of the junction left unmatched. The chain's CDR3 is CASSLGKGGGTEAFF. DNA for the CDR3: TGTGCCAGCAGTTTAGGGAAAGGGGGCGGGACTGAAGCTTTCTTT.

The chain has TRBV20-1 and TRBJ1-5; no clear D gene. V lost 3 bases and J 3 bases, leaving 9 bases between the germline ends. The CDR3 spans 13 residues. The germline V gene encodes CDR1 DFQATT and CDR2 SNEGSKA (reference sequence). CDR3 DNA: TGCAGTGCTAGTCTGGGGATCAATCAGCCCCAGCATTTT. Its protein product is CSASLGINQPQHF.

This clonotype appeared many times. This chain connects TRBV6-1 to TRBJ1-6; unclear D gene. Germline lookup yields CDR1 MNHNS and CDR2 SASEGT. CDR3 length equals 14 residues. V was cut by 8 bases and J by 7 bases, with 15 bases left in between. The chain's CDR3 is CASHTAGPNSPLHF. As DNA, the CDR3 is TGTGCCAGCCACACAGCGGGCCCCAATTCACCCCTCCACTTT.

This chain links TRBV20-1 with TRBJ2-1; D is unclear. V was clipped by 2 bases and J by 5 bases, with 4 bases between them. The CDR3 sequence is 11 residues long. Germline V gene sequence: CDR1 DFQATT, CDR2 SNEGSKA (reference sequence). In DNA, the CDR3 is TGCAGTGCTAGAAATCACAATGAGCAGTTCTTC. It yields the protein CSARNHNEQFF.

Ten or more counts support this clonotype. CDR3 amino acids: CASRPRDRVPANTGELFF. The CDR3 nucleotides read TGTGCCAGCAGGCCCCGGGACAGGGTACCTGCGAACACCGGGGAGCTGTTTTTT. The chain couples TRBV2 to TRBJ2-2, with TRBD1 identical over 9 bases. V was pared by 6 bases and J by 0 bases, with 11 bases of the junction left unmatched. This CDR3 has 18 residues. Germline assignment: CDR1 SNHLY and CDR2 FYNNEI.

This clonotype was seen only a few times. The chain is built from TRBV29-1 and TRBJ1-1; the D is unclear. The CDR3 extends over 11 amino acids. Trimming cost V 4 bases and J 2 bases, with 5 bases left between them. Germline assignment: CDR1 SQVTM and CDR2 ANQGSEA. CDR3 protein: CSVAKNTEAFF. The CDR3 DNA is TGCAGCGTTGCCAAAAACACTGAAGCTTTCTTT.

CDR3 in DNA: TGTGCCAGCAGTTCCCATCCTAACTATGGCTACACCTTC. Translation: CASSSHPNYGYTF. This rearrangement joins TRBV6-4 to TRBJ1-2; D remains unclear. Trimming pared 5 bases from V and 0 bases from J, leaving 7 bases between. The length of the CDR3 is 13 residues. Germline lookup yields CDR1 MRHNA and CDR2 SNTAGT.

Remarks on this clonotype: It may be a read error: a sequence one base away is much more abundant. The genes are TRBV6-9 and TRBJ2-7, with a weak D call TRBD2 (7 bases). This CDR3 is 15 amino acids long. CDR1 is MNHGY and CDR2 is SVAAGI in the germline V gene. The CDR3 sequence: CASSYGGLADYKQYF. In DNA form, the CDR3 reads TGTGCCAGCAGTTACGGGGGCCTAGCGGACTACAAGCAGTACTTC.

V is TRBV10-3 and J is TRBJ2-4, with 10 bases fitting TRBD2. CDR1 and CDR2 (germline): ENHRY, SYGVKD. The CDR3 totals 17 residues. V was pared by 2 bases and J by 2 bases, with 6 bases of the junction left unmatched. The CDR3 loop reads CAISERLAGDTKNIQYF. The DNA for the CDR3 is TGTGCCATCAGTGAGAGGCTAGCGGGAGATACCAAAAACATTCAGTACTTC.

The V and J genes are TRBV7-9 and TRBJ2-7; no definite D call. V was clipped by 0 bases and J by 3 bases, with 9 bases between them. The CDR3 covers 14 residues. The germline V gene encodes CDR1 SEHNR and CDR2 FQNEAQ (reference sequence). CDR3 sequence: CASSLASNYYEQYF. In DNA, the CDR3 is TGTGCCAGCAGCTTAGCGAGTAATTACTACGAGCAGTACTTC. The whole variable domain, filled in from reference TRBV7-9 and TRBJ2-7, reads DTGVSQNPRHKITKRGQNVTFRCDPISEHNRLYWYRQTLGQGPEFLTYFQNEAQLEKSRLLSDRFSAERPKGSFSTLEIQRTEQGDSAMYLCASSLASNYYEQYFGPGTRLTVT.

This clonotype was counted at least ten times. The chain has TRBV28 and TRBJ1-2; 7 bases agree with TRBD1. The CDR3 loop spans 15 amino acids. The J segment lost 5 bases and the V segment lost 5 bases, leaving 11 bases of the junction unmatched. Germline V gene sequence: CDR1 MDHEN, CDR2 SYDVKM. The CDR3 reads CASSPPRTGDYGYTF. CDR3 nucleotide sequence: TGTGCCAGCAGTCCACCCAGGACAGGAGATTATGGCTACACCTTC.

The genes are TRBV9 and TRBJ2-1; possibly TRBD1 or TRBD2 for D (5 bases each). Germline values: CDR1 SGDLS, CDR2 YYNGEE. The CDR3 runs to 16 residues. The V and J ends lost 0 bases and 7 bases respectively, with 17 bases between them. This CDR3 reads CASSVVGTSEGNEQFF. The CDR3 DNA reads TGTGCCAGCAGCGTAGTTGGGACCTCGGAAGGGAATGAGCAGTTCTTC.

The chain joins TRBV12-3 or TRBV12-4 to TRBJ1-3; 8 bases match TRBD1. CDR3 length: 16 residues. Trimming removed 4 bases from V and 3 bases from J; junction bases left unmatched: 8. Here the CDR3 DNA reads TGTGCCAGCAGTTCCCGGACAGGGAGCCGTGGAAACACCATATATTTT. Translating gives CASSSRTGSRGNTIYF.

In its sample, this clonotype was seen a few times. The chain joins TRBV5-1 to TRBJ1-1; D is uncertain. The V end lost 4 bases, the J end lost 0 bases, and 16 bases lay between the germline ends. The CDR3 runs to 16 residues. The V gene's germline CDR1 is SGHRS and CDR2 YFSETQ. CDR3 nucleotides: TGCGCCAGCAGCCCTAACCCCTCGGGGATGAACACTGAAGCTTTCTTT. Translated: CASSPNPSGMNTEAFF.

The table lists this clonotype with many counts. The chain joins TRBV12-3 or TRBV12-4 to TRBJ1-1, with a weak D call TRBD1 (5 bases). V lost 7 bases, J lost 0 bases, and 12 bases lay in between. The CDR3 totals 14 residues. For the CDR3, the DNA is TGTGCCAGCAAACCCGACAGCATGAACACTGAAGCTTTCTTT. Translation gives CASKPDSMNTEAFF.

Many counts were recorded for this clonotype. The chain combines TRBV28 with TRBJ1-5, with D unclear. CDR3 size: 13 residues. CDR1 and CDR2 from the germline V gene are MDHEN and SYDVKM. Trimming took off 6 bases at V and 3 bases at J, with 9 bases between the two ends. The CDR3 DNA reads TGTGCCAGCAGCAAAAATCCCAATCAGCCCCAGCATTTT. Amino acid sequence: CASSKNPNQPQHF. Full variable domain (remainder filled in from reference TRBV28 and TRBJ1-5): DVKVTQSSRYLVKRTGEKVFLECVQDMDHENMFWYRQDPGLGLRLIYFSYDVKMKEKGDIPEGYSVSREKKERFSLILESASTNQTSMYLCASSKNPNQPQHFGDGTRLSIL.

This sequence joins TRBV6-1 and TRBJ1-3; D remains ambiguous. The ends were cut back, 8 bases at V and 0 bases at J, with 11 bases in the middle. Germline values: CDR1 MNHNS, CDR2 SASEGT. The CDR3 sequence is 14 residues long. In DNA, the CDR3 is TGTGCCAGCGTTTTAGAGAGCTCTGGAAACACCATATATTTT. Amino acid sequence: CASVLESSGNTIYF.

This clonotype was counted a single time. V gene TRBV7-9 combines with J gene TRBJ2-2; 12 positions match TRBD2. CDR1 and CDR2 from the germline V gene are SEHNR and FQNEAQ (reference sequence). The CDR3 extends over 16 amino acids. The V gene end was trimmed by 5 bases and the J gene end by 5 bases; junction bases not matched to a gene: 6. In nucleotides, the CDR3 is TGTGCCAGCAGCATCCTAGCGGGAGGGATGACCGGGGAGCTGTTTTTT. Translating gives CASSILAGGMTGELFF.

This clonotype was seen a handful of times. This chain links TRBV27 with TRBJ1-4, with 9 bases aligning to TRBD1. Germline assignment: CDR1 MNHEY and CDR2 SMNVEV (reference sequence). V shed 5 bases and J 6 bases; nucleotides not matched to a gene: 4. This CDR3 is built from 14 residues. The CDR3 is CASSTDRGDEKLFF. DNA for the CDR3: TGTGCCAGCAGTACGGACAGGGGTGATGAAAAACTGTTTTTT. The full variable domain, rest sourced from reference TRBV27 and TRBJ1-4, is EAQVTQNPRYLITVTGKKLTVTCSQNMNHEYMSWYRQDPGLGLRQIYYSMNVEVTDKGDVPEGYKVSRKEKRNFPLILESPSPNQTSLYFCASSTDRGDEKLFFGSGTQLSVL.

Details on this clonotype: A much larger clonotype is one base distant, so this may be a read error. The chain combines TRBV6-1 with TRBJ2-7; 10 bases match TRBD1. CDR1 and CDR2 (germline): MNHNS, SASEGT. This CDR3 has 15 residues. Trimming removed 6 bases from V and 7 bases from J; junction bases left unmatched: 12. The CDR3 region has the DNA TGTGCCAGCAGATCCAAGGGGACAGGGGCGGGGGAGCAGTACTTC. Translating it yields CASRSKGTGAGEQYF.

V gene TRBV4-1 combines with J gene TRBJ2-2, with D uncertain. Trimming stripped 0 bases from V and 5 bases from J, with 13 bases between. The length of the CDR3 is 16 residues. CDR1 and CDR2 from the germline V gene are MGHRA and YSYEKL. The CDR3 DNA sequence: TGCGCCAGCAGCCAAGAATTCGGTCTTGCGACCGGGGAGCTGTTTTTT. Translating it yields CASSQEFGLATGELFF.

Only a few counts were recorded for this clonotype. V usage is TRBV2 and J usage is TRBJ2-3, with TRBD2 matching over 10 bases. V shed 6 bases, J shed 0 bases, and the junction held 3 bases outside the gene matches. The CDR3 extends over 15 amino acids. The germline V gene has CDR1 SNHLY and CDR2 FYNNEI. CDR3 loop: CASSGLAESTDTQYF. The DNA of the CDR3 is TGTGCCAGCAGCGGACTAGCGGAAAGCACAGATACGCAGTATTTT.

This clonotype was recorded a few times. The CDR3 sequence is CASSLSGLREETQYF. CDR3 DNA: TGTGCCAGCAGCTTATCGGGACTACGAGAAGAGACCCAGTACTTC. The chain has TRBV7-2 and TRBJ2-5, with 7 bases lining up with TRBD2. V was clipped by 2 bases and J by 3 bases; unmatched bases: 6. The CDR3 runs 15 residues. Germline values: CDR1 SGHTA, CDR2 FQGNSA. The entire variable domain, with the rest obtained from reference TRBV7-2 and TRBJ2-5, is as follows: GAGVSQSPSNKVTEKGKDVELRCDPISGHTALYWYRQSLGQGLEFLIYFQGNSAPDKSGLPSDRFSAERTGGSVSTLTIQRTQQEDSAVYLCASSLSGLREETQYFGPGTRLLVL.

This clonotype has just a few counts. V and J are TRBV5-1 and TRBJ2-7, with TRBD2 matching over 8 bases. This CDR3 has 15 residues. Trimming took 2 bases from V and 5 from J; bases not matched to a gene: 9. The germline V gene encodes CDR1 SGHRS and CDR2 YFSETQ. CDR3 in DNA: TGCGCCAGCAGCTTTCCGGGGACTAGTCACGACGAGCAGTACTTC. This codes for CASSFPGTSHDEQYF.

The chain combines TRBV20-1 with TRBJ2-5, with 10 bases identical to TRBD2. From germline, CDR1 is DFQATT and CDR2 SNEGSKA (reference sequence). V was pared by 2 bases and J by 9 bases, with 9 bases of the junction left unmatched. The CDR3 length is 14 residues. CDR3 region: CSARRASGSSAQYF. CDR3 nucleotides: TGCAGTGCTAGAAGGGCTAGCGGGAGTTCGGCCCAGTACTTC.

The sample holds one count of this clonotype. The chain carries TRBV29-1 and TRBJ1-1; weak D call: TRBD1 (6 bases). V lost 7 bases and J lost 10, with 13 bases in between. There are 10 residues in the CDR3. Looked up from germline, CDR1 is SQVTM and CDR2 is ANQGSEA. The DNA for the CDR3 is TGCAGCGCCCTACAGGGTCCAGCTTTCTTT. This gives the protein CSALQGPAFF.

This clonotype has just a few counts. The rearrangement uses TRBV20-1 and TRBJ2-7, with 10 bases identical to TRBD2. The germline V gene has CDR1 DFQATT and CDR2 SNEGSKA (reference sequence). CDR3 size: 15 residues. The junction had 11 bases not matched to a gene; V was cut back by 3 bases and J by 6 bases. CDR3 DNA sequence: TGCAGTGCTAGTGTTTTGAGCGGGAGGGCCTCCGAGCAGTACTTC. Its translation: CSASVLSGRASEQYF.

Comments on this clonotype: Without the conserved terminal phenylalanine or tryptophan, this CDR3 likely stems from a read error. The genes are TRBV11-2 and TRBJ1-2, with D tentatively TRBD1 (6 bases). CDR1 is SGHAT, CDR2 FQNNGV, per germline. V was pared by 5 bases and J by 5 bases, with 12 bases between. The CDR3 is 13 amino acids. The CDR3 loop reads CASSETGGYGYTL. The CDR3 coding sequence is TGTGCCAGCAGCGAGACAGGTGGTTATGGCTACACCCTC.

The chain has TRBV6-1 and TRBJ2-7; 7 nucleotides align to TRBD2. The germline CDR1 and CDR2 sequences are MNHNS and SASEGT. The CDR3 runs to 15 residues. Germline trimming cut 1 base from V and 3 bases from J; bases unmatched to any gene: 6. The CDR3 coding sequence is TGTGCCAGCAGTGAAGGACCTGGGACTAACTACGAGCAGTACTTC. Amino acids: CASSEGPGTNYEQYF.

In this sample, this clonotype turned up once. This rearrangement joins TRBV12-3 or TRBV12-4 to TRBJ2-1; 7 bases fit TRBD2. V lost 2 bases to trimming and J lost 3 bases; unmatched junction nucleotides: 4. The CDR3 spans 15 residues. CDR3 residues: CASSLSASGYNEQFF. As DNA, the CDR3 is TGTGCCAGCAGTTTATCCGCTAGCGGCTACAATGAGCAGTTCTTC.

This clonotype was counted between two and nine times. The chain has TRBV28 and TRBJ2-7; possibly TRBD2 for D (6 bases). V lost 7 bases to trimming and J lost 6 bases, with 7 bases between them. Germline assignment: CDR1 MDHEN and CDR2 SYDVKM. There are 10 residues in the CDR3. The DNA for the CDR3 is TGTGCCAGCAAGCGGGCCGAGCAGTACTTC. Its translation: CASKRAEQYF.